Presented here are 17 T cell receptor beta chains from one specimen sequenced in a study of multiple sclerosis patients with progressive multifocal leukoencephalopathy. Method: immunoSEQ multiplex PCR; TCRdb's copy keeps in-frame clones and lacks some. The sample consists of 30,000 or so clones, approximately 85% of them appearing once. Time point: time of PML onset. The sample consisted of PBMCs, taken from a patient treated with natalizumab. These receptors were taken from a woman aged 25 to 39 with progressive multifocal leukoencephalopathy.

The V and J genes are TRBV4-1 and TRBJ2-7, with D possibly matching TRBD1 (5 bases). V was cut by 0 bases and J by 7 bases, with 10 bases left in between. The CDR3 length is 13 residues. Germline loops: CDR1 MGHRA, CDR2 YSYEKL. The CDR3: CASSQERGWEQYF. CDR3 sequence (DNA): TGCGCCAGCAGCCAAGAAAGGGGCTGGGAGCAGTACTTC.

The genes are TRBV27 and TRBJ1-1, with TRBD1 matching 11 bases. Per germline, CDR1 MNHEY and CDR2 SMNVEV (reference sequence). The CDR3 extends over 16 amino acids. V lost 4 bases to trimming and J lost 4 bases; unmatched junction nucleotides: 8. Written as DNA, the CDR3 is TGTGCCAGCAGTTCTCGTGTCGGGACAGGGGGCACTGAAGCTTTCTTT. Translating it yields CASSSRVGTGGTEAFF.

The chain couples TRBV5-4 to TRBJ2-5; D may be TRBD1 (7 bases). V was clipped by 5 bases and J by 1 base, with 15 bases between them. Germline V gene data show CDR1 as SGHNT and CDR2 as YYREEE (reference sequence). The CDR3 length is 15 residues. This chain's CDR3 is CASSLGRGVQETQYF. The CDR3 bases are TGTGCCAGCAGTCTCGGCAGGGGGGTCCAAGAGACCCAGTACTTC.

The V and J genes are TRBV5-1 and TRBJ2-5, with 9 bases fitting TRBD1. The better agreement between TRBJ2-7 and the DNA end casts doubt on the J call. Germline loops: CDR1 SGHRS, CDR2 YFSETQ. The CDR3 is 14 amino acids. CDR3 DNA sequence: TGCGCCAGCAGCACCGGGACAGGGTCCTACGAGCAGTACTTC. It is translated as CASSTGTGSYEQYF.

This clone occurred a few times. The genes are TRBV7-2 and TRBJ2-5; perhaps TRBD1 as D (6 bases). Trimming shortened V by 1 base and J by 6 bases, and 12 bases separated the two germline ends. The CDR3 length is 14 residues. From germline, CDR1 is SGHTA and CDR2 FQGNSA. The CDR3: CASSLEQGVKTQYF. The CDR3 DNA follows: TGTGCCAGCAGCTTAGAACAGGGAGTAAAGACCCAGTACTTC.

The chain is built from TRBV5-1 and TRBJ1-4, with D tentatively TRBD1 (6 bases). V lost 1 base and J 4 bases, leaving 11 bases between the germline ends. CDR1 and CDR2 (germline): SGHRS, YFSETQ. The CDR3 runs to 15 residues. CDR3 DNA: TGCGCCAGCAGCTTGCTCGGACAGCTTAATGAAAAACTGTTTTTT. Its protein is CASSLLGQLNEKLFF.

The chain recombines TRBV5-6 with TRBJ1-1, with 7 positions matching TRBD1. V was clipped by 2 bases and J by 0 bases; unmatched bases: 4. This CDR3 has 15 residues. The germline CDR1 and CDR2 sequences are SGHDT and YYEEEE. CDR3 coding DNA: TGTGCCAGCAGCTTAACAGGGGCGGTGAACACTGAAGCTTTCTTT. It specifies CASSLTGAVNTEAFF.

The chain employs TRBV2 and TRBJ1-2; D remains ambiguous. The germline gives CDR1 SNHLY, CDR2 FYNNEI. The CDR3 runs 13 residues. Trimming left V 2 bases short and J 8 bases short, with 12 bases between. CDR3 nucleotide sequence: TGTGCCAGCAGTGAAAGGCCAGGTGCCGGCTACACCTTC. Translated: CASSERPGAGYTF. Looking up the rest from reference TRBV2 and TRBJ1-2 gives the full variable domain: EPEVTQTPSHQVTQMGQEVILRCVPISNHLYFYWYRQILGQKVEFLVSFYNNEISEKSEIFDDQFSVERPDGSNFTLKIRSTKLEDSAMYFCASSERPGAGYTFGSGTRLTVV.

J is TRBJ1-5 and V is TRBV23-1; no clear D gene. TRBV23-1 is annotated as an ORF whose role is uncertain. V gave up 0 bases and J gave up 3 bases, with 9 bases separating them. The CDR3 runs 15 residues. In DNA form, the CDR3 reads TGCGCCAGCAGTCAATCTACGGGGTCCAATCAGCCCCAGCATTTT. This codes for CASSQSTGSNQPQHF.

The chain carries TRBV7-9 and TRBJ2-3; possibly TRBD1 for D (6 bases). There are 14 residues in the CDR3. Germline lookup yields CDR1 SEHNR and CDR2 FQNEAQ (reference sequence). V was trimmed by 2 bases and J by 5 bases, leaving 11 bases between them. Written as DNA, the CDR3 is TGTGCCAGCAGCTTATTGGTACAGGGAGATACGCAGTATTTT. Its protein is CASSLLVQGDTQYF.

V and J are TRBV5-5 and TRBJ1-1, with TRBD1 matching over 11 bases. Germline V lookup: CDR1 SGHKS, CDR2 YYEKEE (reference sequence). V lost 4 bases, J lost 7 bases, and 6 bases stayed unmatched. CDR3 length: 14 residues. CDR3 residues: CASSRDRGTYEAFF. The CDR3 DNA reads as TGTGCCAGCAGCCGGGACAGGGGGACCTATGAAGCTTTCTTT.

The rearrangement links TRBV7-2 to TRBJ2-1; D not certain. The V gene's germline CDR1 is SGHTA and CDR2 FQGNSA. Trimming stripped 6 bases from V and 10 bases from J, with 16 bases between. This CDR3 is built from 13 residues. Written as DNA, the CDR3 is TGTGCCAGCAGTCTTAGGGCGGAAGGGGAGCAGTTCTTC. It yields the protein CASSLRAEGEQFF.

V and J are TRBV7-8 and TRBJ2-7; tentatively, D is TRBD2 (5 bases). Trimming removed 1 base from V and 0 bases from J, with 10 bases in between. The V gene's germline CDR1 is SGHVS and CDR2 FQNEAQ. The CDR3 sequence is 15 residues long. The CDR3 DNA reads TGTGCCAGCAGCTTAGGTGCGGGCAGCTCCTACGAGCAGTACTTC. Translation gives CASSLGAGSSYEQYF.

The chain recombines TRBV28 with TRBJ2-1, with 13 bases aligning to TRBD2. Germline lookup yields CDR1 MDHEN and CDR2 SYDVKM. V gave up 6 bases and J gave up 1 base; unmatched junction bases: 6. The CDR3 contains 17 residues. This CDR3 reads CASSRTSGRQSYNEQFF. CDR3 DNA sequence: TGTGCCAGCAGCCGGACTAGCGGGAGACAATCCTACAATGAGCAGTTCTTC. Looking up the rest from reference TRBV28 and TRBJ2-1 gives the full variable domain: DVKVTQSSRYLVKRTGEKVFLECVQDMDHENMFWYRQDPGLGLRLIYFSYDVKMKEKGDIPEGYSVSREKKERFSLILESASTNQTSMYLCASSRTSGRQSYNEQFFGPGTRLTVL.

The chain employs TRBV19 and TRBJ1-2, with a weak D call TRBD1 (5 bases). The CDR3 loop spans 14 amino acids. Germline CDR1 reads LNHDA; CDR2 reads SQIVND (reference sequence). The V end was cut by 6 bases, the J end by 4 bases, with 15 bases between. The CDR3 sequence: CASSYRGTAYGYTF. The CDR3 DNA sequence: TGTGCCAGTAGCTACCGGGGGACGGCCTATGGCTACACCTTC.

The J gene is TRBJ2-7, the V gene TRBV7-2; possible D gene TRBD2, 6 bases. CDR3 size: 13 residues. The V and J ends lost 2 bases and 2 bases respectively, with 7 bases between them. Germline values: CDR1 SGHTA, CDR2 FQGNSA. The CDR3 reads CASSLSGAYEQYF. Written as DNA, the CDR3 is TGTGCCAGCAGCTTATCGGGGGCCTACGAGCAGTACTTC.

The rearrangement links TRBV4-1 to TRBJ1-3; TRBD1 matches at 9 bases. CDR3 size: 16 residues. Germline values: CDR1 MGHRA, CDR2 YSYEKL. V lost 1 base to trimming and J lost 4 bases; unmatched junction nucleotides: 5. This chain's CDR3 is CASSQVGTGWGNTIYF. The CDR3 DNA is TGCGCCAGCAGCCAAGTAGGGACAGGGTGGGGAAACACCATATATTTT.